A selection of T cell receptor beta chains follows, all from one sample in a study of cytomegalovirus exposure and HLA in healthy donors. The table came from immunoSEQ multiplex PCR; TCRdb's copy has only in-frame clones and leaves some out. The table shows 100,000 to 150,000 clones, with 89% occurring only once. The sequencing input was PBMCs. Every receptor here comes from a woman aged 18 to 35 in good health and CMV-seronegative. Each CDR3 is given with its conserved first and last residue. A D gene is named only where the DNA matches it firmly. Clone size, where shown, is once, few, many, or a class for clones that have expanded.

j_call: TRBJ1-4; clone_size: NA; v_call: TRBV7-9; d_call: NA; cdr3_nt: TGTGCCAGCAGCTTGGGGGCGGGGGCTGAAAAACTGTTTTTT; cdr3_aa: CASSLGAGAEKLFF
j_call: TRBJ2-7; clone_size: NA; v_call: TRBV4-3; d_call: NA; cdr3_nt: TGCGCCAGCAGCCAAGATCAGGGGTCCTACGAGCAGTACTTC; cdr3_aa: CASSQDQGSYEQYF
j_call: TRBJ2-1; clone_size: NA; v_call: TRBV5-6; d_call: NA; cdr3_nt: TGTGCCAGCAGCCTCCGGCCACAGGGCCGAAGATCCAATGAGCAGTTCTTC; cdr3_aa: CASSLRPQGRRSNEQFF
j_call: TRBJ1-2; clone_size: NA; v_call: TRBV28; d_call: TRBD1; cdr3_nt: TGTGCCAGCAGTTTAGGGACAGGGAGGTATGGCTACACCTTC; cdr3_aa: CASSLGTGRYGYTF
j_call: TRBJ1-3; clone_size: NA; v_call: TRBV10-3; d_call: NA; cdr3_nt: TGTGCCATCTTGGGGGGGGAACTTCACACCATATATTTT; cdr3_aa: CAILGGELHTIYF
j_call: TRBJ2-5; clone_size: NA; v_call: TRBV5-1; d_call: NA; cdr3_nt: TGCGCCAGCAGCTTGGGGGAGGACCCCGTGGGAGAGACCCAGTACTTC; cdr3_aa: CASSLGEDPVGETQYF
j_call: TRBJ2-2; clone_size: NA; v_call: TRBV19; d_call: NA; cdr3_nt: TGTGCCAGTAGTACCTCGGGGGCCGGGGAGCTGTTTTTT; cdr3_aa: CASSTSGAGELFF
j_call: TRBJ1-6; clone_size: once; v_call: TRBV30; d_call: TRBD1; cdr3_nt: TGTGCCTGTAAGGGGACAGGGGGCGAAGCTCTAAATTCACCCCTCCACTTT; cdr3_aa: CACKGTGGEALNSPLHF
j_call: TRBJ2-5; clone_size: NA; v_call: TRBV27; d_call: TRBD2; cdr3_nt: TGTGCCAGCAGTTCGACTAGCGGGAGGGGAGAGACCCAGTACTTC; cdr3_aa: CASSSTSGRGETQYF
j_call: TRBJ2-1; clone_size: NA; v_call: TRBV19; d_call: NA; cdr3_nt: TGTGCCAGTACTCCCTTCCATCAGGTTAGCGGCTACAATGAGCAGTTCTTC; cdr3_aa: CASTPFHQVSGYNEQFF
j_call: TRBJ2-1; clone_size: NA; v_call: TRBV14; d_call: NA; cdr3_nt: TGTGCCAGCAGCCAAGATAAGGGGCGCAATGAGCAGTTCTTC; cdr3_aa: CASSQDKGRNEQFF
j_call: TRBJ2-5; clone_size: NA; v_call: TRBV5-1; d_call: TRBD1; cdr3_nt: TGCGCCAGCAGCTTGGCTGAACAGGGGTTAAAGACCCAGTACTTC; cdr3_aa: CASSLAEQGLKTQYF
j_call: TRBJ2-3; clone_size: NA; v_call: TRBV9; d_call: TRBD2; cdr3_nt: TGTGCCAGCAGCGCAACTAGCGGGAGCACAGATACGCAGTATTTT; cdr3_aa: CASSATSGSTDTQYF
j_call: TRBJ2-3; clone_size: once; v_call: TRBV5-1; d_call: TRBD1; cdr3_nt: TGCGCCAGCAGCCAAGGGGACAGGGGGTCAGATACGCAGTATTTT; cdr3_aa: CASSQGDRGSDTQYF
j_call: TRBJ1-1; clone_size: NA; v_call: TRBV7-9; d_call: TRBD1; cdr3_nt: TGTGCCAGCAGCTTAGGAGGGACAGTCGGGACTGAAGCTTTCTTT; cdr3_aa: CASSLGGTVGTEAFF
j_call: TRBJ2-3; clone_size: NA; v_call: TRBV28; d_call: TRBD1; cdr3_nt: TGTGCCAGCAGTACCCGGACAGGGGGAGATACGCAGTATTTT; cdr3_aa: CASSTRTGGDTQYF
j_call: TRBJ1-2; clone_size: NA; v_call: TRBV7-9; d_call: TRBD1; cdr3_nt: TGTGCCAGCAGCTTAGTGTCGCCAGGGGGCTATGGCTACACCTTC; cdr3_aa: CASSLVSPGGYGYTF
j_call: TRBJ2-6; clone_size: NA; v_call: TRBV5-8; d_call: TRBD1; cdr3_nt: TGTGCCAGCAGCTTGGGGACAGGGAGCTTCTCTGGGGCCAACGTCCTGACTTTC; cdr3_aa: CASSLGTGSFSGANVLTF
j_call: TRBJ1-2; clone_size: NA; v_call: TRBV5-6; d_call: NA; cdr3_nt: TGTGCCAGCAGCTTGACGGGGACACTTAACTATGGCTACACCTTC; cdr3_aa: CASSLTGTLNYGYTF
j_call: TRBJ1-4; clone_size: NA; v_call: TRBV27; d_call: TRBD1; cdr3_nt: TGTGCCAGCAGGTTACCCCTGACCACCGGGACAGGGTATGGAAAACTGTTTTTT; cdr3_aa: CASRLPLTTGTGYGKLFF
j_call: TRBJ1-5; clone_size: NA; v_call: TRBV27; d_call: TRBD1; cdr3_nt: TGTGCCAGCAGTTTACGGCAGGGGGCCGGTCAGCCCCAGCATTTT; cdr3_aa: CASSLRQGAGQPQHF
j_call: TRBJ1-1; clone_size: NA; v_call: TRBV27; d_call: TRBD1; cdr3_nt: TGTGCCAGCGGGGGACAGGGACTGAACACTGAAGCTTTCTTT; cdr3_aa: CASGGQGLNTEAFF
j_call: TRBJ2-2; clone_size: NA; v_call: TRBV9; d_call: TRBD2; cdr3_nt: TGTGCCAGCAGCGTAGAACTAGCGGGAAACACCGGGGAGCTGTTTTTT; cdr3_aa: CASSVELAGNTGELFF
j_call: TRBJ2-6; clone_size: few; v_call: TRBV6-1; d_call: TRBD1; cdr3_nt: TGTGCCAGCAGTGGGACAGGGGGGTCCTCTGGGGCCAACGTCCTGACTTTC; cdr3_aa: CASSGTGGSSGANVLTF
j_call: TRBJ1-1; clone_size: NA; v_call: TRBV10-3; d_call: NA; cdr3_nt: TGTGCCACTTCGCTGAGCACTGAAGCTTTCTTT; cdr3_aa: CATSLSTEAFF
j_call: TRBJ2-3; clone_size: NA; v_call: TRBV30; d_call: TRBD2; cdr3_nt: TGTGCCTGGAGTGTATTTTTGGTGTCTAGCGGGGGCACAGATACGCAGTATTTT; cdr3_aa: CAWSVFLVSSGGTDTQYF
j_call: TRBJ1-5; clone_size: NA; v_call: TRBV27; d_call: NA; cdr3_nt: TGTGCCAGCAGGGGGGGGTCCAATCAGCCCCAGCATTTT; cdr3_aa: CASRGGSNQPQHF
j_call: TRBJ1-2; clone_size: few; v_call: TRBV5-8; d_call: NA; cdr3_nt: TGTGCCAGCAGCCTTGGCAGGGAATATGGCTACACCTTC; cdr3_aa: CASSLGREYGYTF
j_call: TRBJ2-3; clone_size: NA; v_call: TRBV28; d_call: TRBD1; cdr3_nt: TGTGCCAGCAGTGAAATAGACAGGGGCGTCGTAGATACGCAGTATTTT; cdr3_aa: CASSEIDRGVVDTQYF
j_call: TRBJ2-5; clone_size: NA; v_call: TRBV14; d_call: TRBD2; cdr3_nt: TGTGCCAGCAGCCAAGGACTAGCGGGGTTAGAGACCCAGTACTTC; cdr3_aa: CASSQGLAGLETQYF
j_call: TRBJ2-3; clone_size: NA; v_call: TRBV6-4; d_call: TRBD1; cdr3_nt: TGTGCCAGCAGTGAGACGACAGGGGCCGCAGATACGCAGTATTTT; cdr3_aa: CASSETTGAADTQYF
j_call: TRBJ2-7; clone_size: NA; v_call: TRBV15; d_call: NA; cdr3_nt: TGTGCCACCAGCCCTGGGGCAGGTGGGGACTACGAGCAGTACTTC; cdr3_aa: CATSPGAGGDYEQYF